Sequencing of this TCR beta chain was carried out in a study of T cell repertoires in cytomegalovirus infection. Overall study: Matching HLA type, along with CMV infection, was indicated by public TCR beta signatures.

Study-wide findings and caveats: It was HLA-C-restricted CMV-specific TCR beta clonotypes that dominated the response ex vivo. CMV carriers with the relevant HLA were identified by cumulative public TCR beta family frequency.

This clonotype was observed a few times. Its antigen remains unknown. Germline-derived CDR1 and CDR2 are MGHRA and YSYEKL. The length of the CDR3 is 18 residues. V shed 3 bases and J 4 bases; nucleotides not matched to a gene: 13. Via MiXCR, TCRdb re-called the reads, giving one row per CDR3 protein. Here the sample spans around 740,000 distinct CDR3 sequences, approximately 40% being singletons. Sample: PBMCs. This rearrangement joins TRBV4-1 to TRBJ2-1, with 9 bases lining up with TRBD2. The TCR was taken from a human donor in good health (CMV status not recorded). Some clones in this sample may be carry-over from other donors' samples. CDR3 nucleotide sequence: TGCGCCAGCAGCCATCCCCCCTCTAGCGGGGCGGTATACAATGAGCAGTTCTTC. Protein sequence: CASSHPPSSGAVYNEQFF.